This T cell receptor (beta chain) originates from a study of vaccination and CD4 T cells after COVID-19. This clonotype was seen only a few times. Its antigen remains unidentified. Treatment noted: roughly ten-day PBMC culture with coronavirus spike peptide pools or control peptides (ViraFEST assay). With the Oncomine TCR Beta short-read assay, DNA from cultured CD4+ T cells was sequenced. TCRdb reprocessed the PCR reads via MiXCR and lists one record per CDR3 protein. Of 9,500 to 15,000 distinct CDR3 sequences listed, more than 25% are singletons. The sample taken for sequencing was cultured CD4+ T cells from blood. The receptor was isolated from a human donor with COVID-19.

The CDR3, as DNA: TGTGCCTGGAGTGTATCGACTTTTGGAAAACTGTTTTTT. Protein sequence: CAWSVSTFGKLFF. The genes are TRBV30 and TRBJ1-4; D gene uncertain. The germline V gene encodes CDR1 GTSNPN and CDR2 SVGIG (reference sequence). Trimming removed 0 bases from V and 10 bases from J, with 12 bases in between. The length of the CDR3 is 13 residues.